Below, 26 T cell receptor beta chains from the same sample are listed, as sequenced in a study of T cell responses to AZD1222 COVID-19 vaccine. Produced via immunoSEQ multiplex PCR; TCRdb's table is partial and in-frame only. Among 80,000 to 100,000 clones listed, about 93% were seen once. The specimen was peripheral blood, collected 28 days after the second AZD1222 dose. The receptors shown here come from an adult who received the AZD1222 COVID-19 vaccine.

This sequence joins TRBV2 and TRBJ1-1, with unresolved D. There are 17 residues in the CDR3. V was clipped by 6 bases and J by 0 bases, with 20 bases between them. Germline V gene lookup returns CDR1 SNHLY and CDR2 FYNNEI. CDR3 residues: CASSVDIKHGLNTEAFF. DNA for the CDR3: TGTGCCAGCAGCGTAGATATTAAACATGGTTTGAACACTGAAGCTTTCTTT.

The CDR3 region has the DNA TGTGCCAGCAGCGGATCCCGGGGCTTTGGAGAGACCCAGTACTTC. This sequence encodes CASSGSRGFGETQYF. The J gene is TRBJ2-5, the V gene TRBV9, with D perhaps assigned TRBD1 or TRBD2 (5 bases each). The V gene's germline CDR1 is SGDLS and CDR2 YYNGEE. This CDR3 region has 15 residues. V shed 3 bases and J shed 4 bases, with 16 bases lying between them.

The chain employs TRBV6-5 and TRBJ1-1, with 8 positions matching TRBD1. Trimming cost V 2 bases and J 5 bases; bases outside gene matches: 4. Looked up from germline, CDR1 is MNHEY and CDR2 is SVGAGI. The CDR3 totals 14 residues. The CDR3 is CASSYRTGGTEAFF. CDR3 coding DNA: TGTGCCAGCAGTTACCGTACAGGGGGAACTGAAGCTTTCTTT.

This chain joins TRBV9 and TRBJ2-2; 11 bases line up with TRBD2. V lost 3 bases, J lost 4 bases, and 5 bases stayed unmatched. Germline loops: CDR1 SGDLS, CDR2 YYNGEE. The CDR3 length is 16 residues. The CDR3 region is CASSARLAGITGELFF. DNA of the CDR3: TGTGCCAGCAGCGCTCGACTAGCGGGGATCACCGGGGAGCTGTTTTTT.

The V gene is TRBV5-1, the J gene TRBJ2-7, with 9 bases that match TRBD1. This CDR3 contains 16 residues. Looked up from germline, CDR1 is SGHRS and CDR2 is YFSETQ. The ends lost 2 bases at V and 2 bases at J; junction bases unmatched: 8. The CDR3 nucleotides read TGCGCCAGCAGCTTAGGGGGGACAGGGCAAACCTACGAGCAGTACTTC. This sequence encodes CASSLGGTGQTYEQYF.

The J gene is TRBJ2-5, the V gene TRBV18, with 9 bases that match TRBD2. CDR3 length equals 14 residues. The germline gives CDR1 KGHSH, CDR2 LQKENI. J lost 1 base, V lost 4 bases, and 1 base had no gene match. This chain's CDR3 is CASSRSGSQETQYF. The CDR3 nucleotides are TGTGCCAGCTCACGTAGCGGGAGCCAAGAGACCCAGTACTTC.

The chain links TRBV19 to TRBJ2-7; 7 nucleotides match TRBD1. The CDR3 totals 14 residues. From germline, CDR1 is LNHDA and CDR2 SQIVND (reference sequence). Germline trimming cut 4 bases from V and 6 bases from J; bases unmatched to any gene: 9. The CDR3 DNA reads as TGTGCCAGTAGTACTGACAGGGAAGGGCCCGAGCAGTACTTC. As protein: CASSTDREGPEQYF.

J is TRBJ1-1 and V is TRBV5-5; 8 bases match TRBD1. J gave up 9 bases and V 4 bases, and 20 bases lay outside the gene matches. This CDR3 is built from 17 residues. The germline V gene encodes CDR1 SGHKS and CDR2 YYEKEE (reference sequence). The chain's CDR3 is CASSENRGANLGTQAFF. CDR3 bases: TGTGCCAGCAGCGAGAACAGGGGGGCAAATCTTGGGACTCAAGCTTTCTTT.

The gene calls are TRBV12-3 or TRBV12-4 and TRBJ2-5; maybe TRBD2 (5 bases). The CDR3 consists of 13 residues. V was trimmed by 6 bases and J by 5 bases, leaving 13 bases between them. CDR3 DNA: TGTGCCAGCAGACCGAGGGTTGTTGAGACCCAGTACTTC. Its translation is CASRPRVVETQYF.

This chain connects TRBV6-1 to TRBJ2-3; TRBD2 aligns across 10 bases. Germline V lookup: CDR1 MNHNS, CDR2 SASEGT. The CDR3 runs to 14 residues. J lost 3 bases, V lost 4 bases, and 1 base had no gene match. CDR3 DNA: TGTGCCAGCAGTGGAGCGGGAGGGACAGATACGCAGTATTTT. Its translation: CASSGAGGTDTQYF.

This sequence joins TRBV18 and TRBJ1-1, with 7 bases that match TRBD1. Unmatched junction bases numbered 11, after V lost 6 bases and J lost 4 bases. CDR3 length: 15 amino acids. Germline V gene lookup returns CDR1 KGHSH and CDR2 LQKENI. The CDR3 loop is CASSSSTGIGTEAFF. As DNA, the CDR3 is TGTGCCAGCTCCTCGTCGACAGGGATTGGCACTGAAGCTTTCTTT.

The sample holds one count of this clone. The chain employs TRBV7-3 and TRBJ1-1; tentatively, D is TRBD1 (5 bases). The CDR3 runs 14 residues. CDR1 and CDR2 from the germline V gene are SGHTA and FQGTGA. Trimming stripped 2 bases from V and 3 bases from J, with 10 bases between. The CDR3 here is CASSLSGVDTEAFF. Written as DNA, the CDR3 is TGTGCCAGCAGCTTATCGGGGGTAGACACTGAAGCTTTCTTT.

The gene calls are TRBV5-1 and TRBJ1-1; no reliable D call. The CDR3 runs to 15 residues. V gave up 4 bases and J gave up 3 bases, with 16 bases separating them. The germline V gene has CDR1 SGHRS and CDR2 YFSETQ. For the CDR3, the DNA is TGCGCCAGCAGCCCAGGAGGATGGAAGGACACTGAAGCTTTCTTT. As protein: CASSPGGWKDTEAFF.

The rearrangement joins TRBV5-1 to TRBJ1-5; possible D gene TRBD1, 5 bases. This CDR3 region has 13 residues. Trimming cost V 2 bases and J 9 bases, with 12 bases left between them. Germline V gene data show CDR1 as SGHRS and CDR2 as YFSETQ. CDR3 sequence reads: CASSLLGGGPQHF. The CDR3 DNA follows: TGCGCCAGCAGCTTACTGGGGGGAGGGCCCCAGCATTTT.

V and J are TRBV2 and TRBJ1-2; no firm D call. The germline V and J ends were trimmed by 6 bases and 6 bases, with 14 bases remaining between them. Germline CDR1 is SNHLY and CDR2 is FYNNEI. This CDR3 region has 13 residues. DNA for the CDR3: TGTGCCAGCAGAATCGGCACCCCTGATGGCTACACCTTC. This codes for CASRIGTPDGYTF.

A single count supports this clone. This rearrangement joins TRBV6-2 or TRBV6-3 to TRBJ2-7; D possibly matches TRBD1 or TRBD2 (5 bases each). Germline CDR1 reads MNHEY; CDR2 reads SVGEGT. The CDR3 length is 14 residues. Trimming pared 5 bases from V and 0 bases from J, leaving 11 bases between. The DNA for the CDR3 is TGTGCCAGCAGTCCAGGGACCTACTCCTACGAGCAGTACTTC. Translating it yields CASSPGTYSYEQYF.

The chain combines TRBV7-2 with TRBJ2-1; 8 bases match TRBD2. Germline lookup yields CDR1 SGHTA and CDR2 FQGNSA. With V trimmed by 6 bases and J by 4 bases, 8 bases remained unmatched. The CDR3 sequence is 15 residues long. The CDR3 reads CASSRSGTRYNEQFF. The CDR3 nucleotides read TGTGCCAGCAGTCGATCCGGGACTAGGTACAATGAGCAGTTCTTC.

V is TRBV6-5 and J is TRBJ1-1; 8 positions match TRBD1. The CDR3 has 14 residues. Germline V CDR1 and CDR2: MNHEY, SVGAGI. Losses at the gene ends were 4 bases for V and 4 bases for J; bases not matched to a gene: 5. The CDR3 DNA sequence: TGTGCCAGCAGTTCCTTCAGGGGGCTCACTGAAGCTTTCTTT. This encodes CASSSFRGLTEAFF.

This clone was recorded only once. The V and J genes are TRBV18 and TRBJ1-1; a weak D match, TRBD1 (6 bases). V was pared by 1 base and J by 0 bases, with 18 bases between. Germline CDR1 reads KGHSH; CDR2 reads LQKENI. The CDR3 contains 18 residues. CDR3: CASSPLLTGGPMNTEAFF. The CDR3 nucleotides read TGTGCCAGCTCACCACTTCTCACTGGGGGCCCAATGAACACTGAAGCTTTCTTT. The full variable domain, rest sourced from reference TRBV18 and TRBJ1-1, is NAGVMQNPRHLVRRRGQEARLRCSPMKGHSHVYWYRQLPEEGLKFMVYLQKENIIDESGMPKERFSAEFPKEGPSILRIQQVVRGDSAAYFCASSPLLTGGPMNTEAFFGQGTRLTVV.

Written as DNA, the CDR3 is TGCGCCAGCAGAACCGGGACAGAATCTTATGGCTACACCTTC. This codes for CASRTGTESYGYTF. The chain combines TRBV5-1 with TRBJ1-2, with 7 bases lining up with TRBD1. Trimming at V came to 5 bases and at J to 5 bases, leaving 9 bases not matched to a gene. The CDR3 sequence is 14 residues long. The V gene's germline CDR1 is SGHRS and CDR2 YFSETQ.

The V call is TRBV2, the J call TRBJ1-1, with 9 bases identical to TRBD1. Losses at the gene ends were 6 bases for V and 2 bases for J; bases not matched to a gene: 7. This CDR3 contains 15 residues. Germline loops: CDR1 SNHLY, CDR2 FYNNEI. The CDR3 is CASRIGQGINTEAFF. CDR3 DNA sequence: TGTGCCAGCAGAATTGGACAGGGGATTAACACTGAAGCTTTCTTT.

With regard to this clone: The CDR3 end shows no conserved phenylalanine or tryptophan, and so a read error is likely. The DNA is left out, because the CDR3 cannot be placed on it with certainty; the CDR3 is given as TCRdb lists it. The gene calls are TRBV30 and TRBJ1-2; the DNA was not used to check the table's D call, TRBD1. Ends included, the CDR3 has 11 residues. Germline V gene sequence: CDR1 GTSNPN, CDR2 SVGIG (reference sequence). The chain's CDR3 is CAWSRNQGRHI.

This sequence joins TRBV25-1 and TRBJ1-6; TRBD1 might be the D (6 bases). The CDR3 consists of 15 residues. The germline CDR1 and CDR2 sequences are MGHDK and SYGVNS. The V end lost 3 bases, the J end lost 9 bases, and 15 bases lay between the germline ends. The CDR3 protein is CASSEGGRGFSPLHF. CDR3 in DNA: TGTGCCAGCAGTGAGGGGGGCAGGGGTTTTTCACCCCTCCACTTT. Filled out from reference TRBV25-1 and TRBJ1-6, the complete variable domain reads EADIYQTPRYLVIGTGKKITLECSQTMGHDKMYWYQQDPGMELHLIHYSYGVNSTEKGDLSSESTVSRIRTEHFPLTLESARPSHTSQYLCASSEGGRGFSPLHFGNGTRLTVT.

The rearrangement uses TRBV6-1 and TRBJ1-1; 7 bases match TRBD1. The length of the CDR3 is 14 residues. V shed 3 bases, J shed 2 bases, and the junction held 3 bases outside the gene matches. Germline CDR1 reads MNHNS; CDR2 reads SASEGT. The CDR3 nucleotides read TGTGCCAGCAGTGAGAGGGGGCGAAACACTGAAGCTTTCTTT. Encoded protein: CASSERGRNTEAFF.

The chain employs TRBV5-1 and TRBJ1-4; no reliable D call. With 0 bases removed from V and 0 bases from J, the gap between germline ends came to 9 bases. Germline loops: CDR1 SGHRS, CDR2 YFSETQ. The CDR3 loop spans 16 amino acids. The CDR3 spells CASSLGGGATNEKLFF. CDR3 in DNA: TGCGCCAGCAGCTTGGGTGGCGGAGCAACTAATGAAAAACTGTTTTTT.

The CDR3 region is CAISEWAGGSYEQYF. DNA for the CDR3: TGTGCCATCAGTGAGTGGGCAGGAGGATCCTACGAGCAGTACTTC. The chain has TRBV10-3 and TRBJ2-7, with D possibly matching TRBD2 (5 bases). Germline assignment: CDR1 ENHRY and CDR2 SYGVKD. Trimming left V 1 base short and J 1 base short, with 11 bases between. This CDR3 comprises 15 residues.